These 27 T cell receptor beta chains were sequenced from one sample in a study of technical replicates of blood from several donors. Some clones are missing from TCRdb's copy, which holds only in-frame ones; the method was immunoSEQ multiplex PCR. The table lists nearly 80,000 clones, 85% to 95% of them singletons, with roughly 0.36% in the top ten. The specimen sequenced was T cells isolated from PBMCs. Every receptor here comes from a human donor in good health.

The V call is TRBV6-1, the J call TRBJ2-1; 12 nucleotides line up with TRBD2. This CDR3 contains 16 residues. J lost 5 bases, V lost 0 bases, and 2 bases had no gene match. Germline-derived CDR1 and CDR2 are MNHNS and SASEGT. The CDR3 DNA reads TGTGCCAGCAGTGAAGCCTGGACTAGCGGGAACAATGAGCAGTTCTTC. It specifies CASSEAWTSGNNEQFF.

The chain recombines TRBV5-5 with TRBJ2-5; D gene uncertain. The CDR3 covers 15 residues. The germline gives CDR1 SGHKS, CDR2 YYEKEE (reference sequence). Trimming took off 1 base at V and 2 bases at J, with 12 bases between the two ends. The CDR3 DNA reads TGTGCCAGCAGCTTGACGCCTACCTCTCAAGAGACCCAGTACTTC. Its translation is CASSLTPTSQETQYF.

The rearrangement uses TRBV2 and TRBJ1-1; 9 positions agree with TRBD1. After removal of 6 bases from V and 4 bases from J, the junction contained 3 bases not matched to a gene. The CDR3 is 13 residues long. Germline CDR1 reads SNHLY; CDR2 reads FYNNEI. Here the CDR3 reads CASSGQGSTEAFF. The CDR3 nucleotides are TGTGCCAGCAGCGGACAGGGGAGCACTGAAGCTTTCTTT.

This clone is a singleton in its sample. Here the CDR3 reads CATSRERRLNTEAFF. In DNA form, the CDR3 reads TGTGCCACCAGCAGAGAACGGCGGCTGAACACTGAAGCTTTCTTT. The chain joins TRBV15 to TRBJ1-1; D is uncertain. Trimming pared 0 bases from V and 0 bases from J, leaving 8 bases between. Germline values: CDR1 LNHNV, CDR2 YYDKDF (reference sequence). This CDR3 spans 15 amino acids. The full variable domain, with the rest looked up from reference TRBV15 and TRBJ1-1, is DAMVIQNPRYQVTQFGKPVTLSCSQTLNHNVMYWYQQKSSQAPKLLFHYYDKDFNNEADTPDNFQSRRPNTSFCFLDIRSPGLGDTAMYLCATSRERRLNTEAFFGQGTRLTVV.

CDR3 region: CASSVFRDVTEAFF. In DNA form, the CDR3 reads TGTGCCAGTAGTGTATTCAGGGATGTCACTGAAGCTTTCTTT. This chain joins TRBV19 and TRBJ1-1, with D perhaps matching TRBD1 (5 bases). The germline gives CDR1 LNHDA, CDR2 SQIVND (reference sequence). The CDR3 length is 14 residues. V was shortened by 5 bases and J by 4 bases, with 14 bases between the two germline ends. Full variable domain (missing parts from reference TRBV19 and TRBJ1-1): DGGITQSPKYLFRKEGQNVTLSCEQNLNHDAMYWYRQDPGQGLRLIYYSQIVNDFQKGDIAEGYSVSREKKESFPLTVTSAQKNPTAFYLCASSVFRDVTEAFFGQGTRLTVV.

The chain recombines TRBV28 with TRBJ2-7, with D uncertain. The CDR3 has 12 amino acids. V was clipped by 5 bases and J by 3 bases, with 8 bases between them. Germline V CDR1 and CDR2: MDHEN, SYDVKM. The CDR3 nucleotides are TGTGCCAGCAGTCCCAGTGGCTACGAGCAGTACTTC. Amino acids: CASSPSGYEQYF.

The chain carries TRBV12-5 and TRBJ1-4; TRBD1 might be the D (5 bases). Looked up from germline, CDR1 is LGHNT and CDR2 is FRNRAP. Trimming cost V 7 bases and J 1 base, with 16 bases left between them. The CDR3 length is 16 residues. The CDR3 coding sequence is TGTGCTAGTGCCCCTGACAGACCCTTAACTAATGAAAAACTGTTTTTT. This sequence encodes CASAPDRPLTNEKLFF.

The CDR3 region is CASSQSLFYEQYF. The DNA for the CDR3 is TGCGCCAGCAGTCAATCTCTCTTTTACGAGCAGTACTTC. The rearrangement joins TRBV23-1 to TRBJ2-7; D gene unclear. TRBV23-1 falls under the ORF class, with uncertain function. The CDR3 has 13 residues. V lost 0 bases, J lost 4 bases, and 7 bases lay in between.

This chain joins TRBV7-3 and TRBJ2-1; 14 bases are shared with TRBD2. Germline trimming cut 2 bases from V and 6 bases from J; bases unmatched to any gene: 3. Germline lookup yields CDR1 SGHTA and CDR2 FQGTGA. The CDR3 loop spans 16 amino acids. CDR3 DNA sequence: TGTGCCAGCAGCTTATCGGGACTAGCGGGAGTCAATGAGCAGTTCTTC. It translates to CASSLSGLAGVNEQFF. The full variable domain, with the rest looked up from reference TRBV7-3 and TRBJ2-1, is GAGVSQTPSNKVTEKGKYVELRCDPISGHTALYWYRQSLGQGPEFLIYFQGTGAADDSGLPNDRFFAVRPEGSVSTLKIQRTERGDSAVYLCASSLSGLAGVNEQFFGPGTRLTVL.

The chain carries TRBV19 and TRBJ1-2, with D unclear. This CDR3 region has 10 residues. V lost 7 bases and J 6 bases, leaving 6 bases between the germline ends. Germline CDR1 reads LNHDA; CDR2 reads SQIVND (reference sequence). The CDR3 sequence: CASIGDGYTF. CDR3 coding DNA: TGTGCCAGTATAGGAGATGGCTACACCTTC.

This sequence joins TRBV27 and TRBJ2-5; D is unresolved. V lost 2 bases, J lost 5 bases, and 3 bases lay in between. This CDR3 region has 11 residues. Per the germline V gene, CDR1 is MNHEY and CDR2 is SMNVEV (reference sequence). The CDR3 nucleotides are TGTGCCAGCAGTTTACGGGAGACCCAGTACTTC. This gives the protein CASSLRETQYF.

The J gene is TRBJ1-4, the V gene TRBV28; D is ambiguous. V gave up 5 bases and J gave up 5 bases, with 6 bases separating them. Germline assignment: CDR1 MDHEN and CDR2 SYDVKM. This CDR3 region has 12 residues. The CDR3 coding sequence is TGTGCCAGCAGTCTTTCCAATGAAAAACTGTTTTTT. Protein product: CASSLSNEKLFF.

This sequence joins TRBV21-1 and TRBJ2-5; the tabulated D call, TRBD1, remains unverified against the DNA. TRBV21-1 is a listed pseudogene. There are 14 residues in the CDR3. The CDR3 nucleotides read TGTGCCAGCTCGGACAGGGGGCTCGGGAAGACCCAGTACTTC. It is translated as CASSDRGLGKTQYF.

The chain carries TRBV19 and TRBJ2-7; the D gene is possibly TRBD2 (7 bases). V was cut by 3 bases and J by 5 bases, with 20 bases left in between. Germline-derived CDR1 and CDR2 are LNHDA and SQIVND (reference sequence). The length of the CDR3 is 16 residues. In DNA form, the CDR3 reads TGTGCCAGTAGTATTAAGGGGGGGCAGGGTGGTAACGAGCAGTACTTC. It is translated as CASSIKGGQGGNEQYF. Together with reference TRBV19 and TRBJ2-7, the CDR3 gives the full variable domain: DGGITQSPKYLFRKEGQNVTLSCEQNLNHDAMYWYRQDPGQGLRLIYYSQIVNDFQKGDIAEGYSVSREKKESFPLTVTSAQKNPTAFYLCASSIKGGQGGNEQYFGPGTRLTVT.

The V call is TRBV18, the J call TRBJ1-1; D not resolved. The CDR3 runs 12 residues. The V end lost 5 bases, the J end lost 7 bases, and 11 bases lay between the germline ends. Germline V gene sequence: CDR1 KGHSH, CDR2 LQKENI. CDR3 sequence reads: CASSTDTLEAFF. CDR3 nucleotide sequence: TGTGCCAGCTCAACAGATACCCTTGAAGCTTTCTTT.

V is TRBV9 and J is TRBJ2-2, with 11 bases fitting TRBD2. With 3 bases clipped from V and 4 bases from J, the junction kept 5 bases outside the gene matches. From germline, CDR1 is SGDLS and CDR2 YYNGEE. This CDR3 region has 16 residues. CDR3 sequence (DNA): TGTGCCAGCAGCGACCAGACTAGCGGGACCACCGGGGAGCTGTTTTTT. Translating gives CASSDQTSGTTGELFF. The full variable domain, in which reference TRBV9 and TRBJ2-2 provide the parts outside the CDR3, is DSGVTQTPKHLITATGQRVTLRCSPRSGDLSVYWYQQSLDQGLQFLIQYYNGEERAKGNILERFSAQQFPDLHSELNLSSLELGDSALYFCASSDQTSGTTGELFFGEGSRLTVL.

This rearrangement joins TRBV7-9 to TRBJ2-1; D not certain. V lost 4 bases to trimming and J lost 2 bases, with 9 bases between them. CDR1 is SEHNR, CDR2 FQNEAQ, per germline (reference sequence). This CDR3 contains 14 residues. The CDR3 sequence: CASSSDTAYNEQFF. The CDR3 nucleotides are TGTGCCAGCAGCTCCGACACCGCCTACAATGAGCAGTTCTTC.

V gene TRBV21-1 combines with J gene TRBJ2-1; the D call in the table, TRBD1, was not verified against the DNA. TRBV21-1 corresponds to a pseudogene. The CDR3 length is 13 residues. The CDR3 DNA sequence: TGTGCCAGCAGCAAGGCAGATAACAATGAGCAGTTCTTC. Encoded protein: CASSKADNNEQFF.

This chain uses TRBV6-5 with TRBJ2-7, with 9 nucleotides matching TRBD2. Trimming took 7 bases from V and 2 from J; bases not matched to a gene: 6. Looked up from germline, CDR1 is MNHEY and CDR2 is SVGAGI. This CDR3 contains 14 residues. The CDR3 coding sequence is TGTGCCAGCATGAGGACTAGCGAGGCCTACGAGCAGTACTTC. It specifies CASMRTSEAYEQYF.

CDR3 sequence reads: CASSKESGSEQFF. The CDR3 DNA reads as TGTGCCAGCAGCAAAGAAAGTGGGAGTGAGCAGTTCTTC. The chain recombines TRBV21-1 with TRBJ2-1; TRBD2, as called in the table, went unchecked against the DNA. TRBV21-1 is classified as a pseudogene. The CDR3 is 13 amino acids.

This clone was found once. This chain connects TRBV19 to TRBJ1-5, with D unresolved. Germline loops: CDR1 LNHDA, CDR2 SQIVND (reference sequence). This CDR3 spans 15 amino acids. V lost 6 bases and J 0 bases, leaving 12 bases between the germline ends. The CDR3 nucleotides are TGTGCCAGTAGCCCCGGGATTAATAGCAATCAGCCCCAGCATTTT. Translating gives CASSPGINSNQPQHF.

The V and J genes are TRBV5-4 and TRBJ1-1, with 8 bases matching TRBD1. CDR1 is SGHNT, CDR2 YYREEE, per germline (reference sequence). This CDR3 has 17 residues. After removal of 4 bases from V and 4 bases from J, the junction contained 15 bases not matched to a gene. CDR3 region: CASSPHRGLGGSTEAFF. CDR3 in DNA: TGTGCCAGCAGCCCCCACAGGGGGTTGGGGGGGAGCACTGAAGCTTTCTTT.

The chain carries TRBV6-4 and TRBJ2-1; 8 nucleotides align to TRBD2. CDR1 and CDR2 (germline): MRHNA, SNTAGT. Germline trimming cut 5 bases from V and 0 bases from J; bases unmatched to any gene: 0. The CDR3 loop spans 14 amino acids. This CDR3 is CASSSGSSYNEQFF. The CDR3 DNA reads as TGTGCCAGCAGTAGCGGGAGCTCCTACAATGAGCAGTTCTTC.

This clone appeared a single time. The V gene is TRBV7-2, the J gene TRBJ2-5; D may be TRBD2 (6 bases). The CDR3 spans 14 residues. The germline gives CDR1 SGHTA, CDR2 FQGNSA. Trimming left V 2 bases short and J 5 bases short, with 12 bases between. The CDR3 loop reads CASSLILARETQYF. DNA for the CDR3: TGTGCCAGCAGCTTAATACTAGCCAGGGAGACCCAGTACTTC.

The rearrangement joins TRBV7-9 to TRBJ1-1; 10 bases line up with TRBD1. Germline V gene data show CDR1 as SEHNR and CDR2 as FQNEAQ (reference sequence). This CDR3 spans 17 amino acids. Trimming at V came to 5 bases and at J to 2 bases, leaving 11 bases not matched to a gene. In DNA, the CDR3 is TGTGCCAGCAGCCTGGGACAGGGGCGATCCTTTAACACTGAAGCTTTCTTT. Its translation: CASSLGQGRSFNTEAFF.

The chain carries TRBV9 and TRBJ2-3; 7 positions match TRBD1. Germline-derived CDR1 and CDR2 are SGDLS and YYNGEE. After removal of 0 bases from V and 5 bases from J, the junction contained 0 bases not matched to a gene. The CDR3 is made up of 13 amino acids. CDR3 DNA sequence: TGTGCCAGCAGCGTAGGACAGGGAGATACGCAGTATTTT. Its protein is CASSVGQGDTQYF. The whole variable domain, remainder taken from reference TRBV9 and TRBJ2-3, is DSGVTQTPKHLITATGQRVTLRCSPRSGDLSVYWYQQSLDQGLQFLIQYYNGEERAKGNILERFSAQQFPDLHSELNLSSLELGDSALYFCASSVGQGDTQYFGPGTRLTVL.

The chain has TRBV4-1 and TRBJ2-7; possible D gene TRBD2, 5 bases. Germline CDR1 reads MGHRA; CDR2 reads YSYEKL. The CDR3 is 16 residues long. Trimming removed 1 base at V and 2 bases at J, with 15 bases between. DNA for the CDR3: TGCGCCAGCAGCCAAGTGGTTCCTAGCCCGACCTACGAGCAGTACTTC. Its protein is CASSQVVPSPTYEQYF.